One and the same sample provided the 22 T cell receptor beta chains below, sequenced in a study of blood T cell repertoires in COVID-19. The table came from immunoSEQ multiplex PCR; TCRdb's copy has only in-frame clones and leaves some out. The data contain roughly 260,000 clones, about nine tenths of them singletons. The sample was peripheral blood. The receptors were sampled from a man between 60 and 75 years old who had recovered from COVID-19.

This chain links TRBV11-2 with TRBJ2-5; the D is unclear. The CDR3 extends over 15 amino acids. From germline, CDR1 is SGHAT and CDR2 FQNNGV. Trimming left V 0 bases short and J 2 bases short, with 10 bases between. CDR3 residues: CASSLDAMVQETQYF. DNA for the CDR3: TGTGCCAGCAGCTTAGATGCGATGGTTCAAGAGACCCAGTACTTC.

V usage is TRBV19 and J usage is TRBJ2-1, with 7 bases that match TRBD2. CDR3 length: 14 amino acids. J lost 3 bases, V lost 4 bases, and 3 bases had no gene match. CDR1 and CDR2 from the germline V gene are LNHDA and SQIVND (reference sequence). The CDR3 region is CASSNRDYYNEQFF. Written as DNA, the CDR3 is TGTGCCAGTAGTAACCGGGACTACTACAATGAGCAGTTCTTC. The variable domain in full, with the rest retrieved from reference TRBV19 and TRBJ2-1, is DGGITQSPKYLFRKEGQNVTLSCEQNLNHDAMYWYRQDPGQGLRLIYYSQIVNDFQKGDIAEGYSVSREKKESFPLTVTSAQKNPTAFYLCASSNRDYYNEQFFGPGTRLTVL.

This clone was observed a single time. The chain combines TRBV24-1 with TRBJ2-1; no clear D gene. V was clipped by 5 bases and J by 0 bases, with 7 bases between them. The CDR3 extends over 14 amino acids. The germline V gene has CDR1 KGHDR and CDR2 SFDVKD. The CDR3 bases are TGTGCCACCAGTGGGCAACGCTCCTACAATGAGCAGTTCTTC. This sequence encodes CATSGQRSYNEQFF.

This clone was picked up a small number of times. This sequence joins TRBV7-9 and TRBJ1-5; D remains ambiguous. V was trimmed by 0 bases and J by 4 bases, leaving 7 bases between them. This CDR3 has 14 residues. Germline CDR1 reads SEHNR; CDR2 reads FQNEAQ (reference sequence). The CDR3 region is CASSLATENQPQHF. The CDR3 DNA sequence: TGTGCCAGCAGCTTAGCTACAGAAAATCAGCCCCAGCATTTT.

This sequence joins TRBV6-5 and TRBJ1-1, with a possible D match to TRBD1 (5 bases). Germline CDR1 reads MNHEY; CDR2 reads SVGAGI. Trimming removed 8 bases at V and 3 bases at J, with 16 bases between. There are 14 residues in the CDR3. In nucleotides, the CDR3 is TGTGCCAGCCCCCTCCGGCTAGGGGACACTGAAGCTTTCTTT. Its translation is CASPLRLGDTEAFF.

V is TRBV18 and J is TRBJ1-5; 7 bases agree with TRBD1. V lost 3 bases, J lost 3 bases, and 8 bases stayed unmatched. This CDR3 region has 16 residues. Per germline, CDR1 KGHSH and CDR2 LQKENI. DNA for the CDR3: TGTGCCAGCTCACCCCCCCCACAGGGGACCAATCAGCCCCAGCATTTT. This translates into CASSPPPQGTNQPQHF.

The DNA for the CDR3 is TGCGCCAGCAGCCCGGGGGACAGATTAAACATTCAGTACTTC. This translates into CASSPGDRLNIQYF. V and J are TRBV4-1 and TRBJ2-4; possibly TRBD1 for D (7 bases). Germline CDR1 MGHRA, CDR2 YSYEKL. This CDR3 has 14 amino acids. V lost 4 bases to trimming and J lost 6 bases, with 13 bases between them.

The CDR3 here is CASSLAWWGSGELFF. CDR3 nucleotides: TGCGCCAGCAGCTTGGCTTGGTGGGGCTCCGGGGAGCTGTTTTTT. The chain has TRBV5-1 and TRBJ2-2, with a possible D match to TRBD1 (5 bases). Germline V gives CDR1 SGHRS, CDR2 YFSETQ. The CDR3 runs 15 residues. V shed 0 bases and J shed 6 bases, with 12 bases lying between them. Drawing the rest from reference TRBV5-1 and TRBJ2-2, the complete variable domain is KAGVTQTPRYLIKTRGQQVTLSCSPISGHRSVSWYQQTPGQGLQFLFEYFSETQRNKGNFPGRFSGRQFSNSRSEMNVSTLELGDSALYLCASSLAWWGSGELFFGEGSRLTVL.

The chain has TRBV5-1 and TRBJ2-7; TRBD2 might be the D (6 bases). Germline V lookup: CDR1 SGHRS, CDR2 YFSETQ. This CDR3 is 15 amino acids long. Deletions cut 2 bases from V and 6 bases from J, with 18 bases between. The CDR3 DNA reads as TGCGCCAGCAGCTTTATTTCTTCTTGGAGGGGCGAGCAGTACTTC. Translation gives CASSFISSWRGEQYF. Complete variable domain (other parts from reference TRBV5-1 and TRBJ2-7): KAGVTQTPRYLIKTRGQQVTLSCSPISGHRSVSWYQQTPGQGLQFLFEYFSETQRNKGNFPGRFSGRQFSNSRSEMNVSTLELGDSALYLCASSFISSWRGEQYFGPGTRLTVT.

V and J are TRBV9 and TRBJ2-3; D might be TRBD2 (6 bases). Deletions cut 5 bases from V and 6 bases from J, with 16 bases between. Germline V lookup: CDR1 SGDLS, CDR2 YYNGEE. The CDR3 has 14 residues. This chain's CDR3 is CASSRDLQRDTQYF. Here the CDR3 DNA reads TGTGCCAGCAGTCGGGACTTACAGCGGGATACGCAGTATTTT.

CDR3 residues: CASQGVGTGELFF. The DNA for the CDR3 is TGTGCCAGCCAGGGGGTCGGAACCGGGGAGCTGTTTTTT. The rearrangement links TRBV24-1 to TRBJ2-2; TRBD1 matches 7 bases. V gave up 11 bases and J gave up 5 bases; unmatched junction bases: 7. CDR3 length: 13 amino acids. The germline gives CDR1 KGHDR, CDR2 SFDVKD.

This clone occurred once. This rearrangement joins TRBV5-1 to TRBJ1-2, with 7 bases matching TRBD1. J gave up 0 bases and V 0 bases, and 11 bases lay outside the gene matches. The germline V gene encodes CDR1 SGHRS and CDR2 YFSETQ. The CDR3 consists of 18 residues. CDR3 coding DNA: TGCGCCAGCAGCTTGGCCAGGGACAGCTCTGTTACTAACTATGGCTACACCTTC. Translation gives CASSLARDSSVTNYGYTF.

The CDR3 bases are TGTGCAAGTCGCTTAGACACCAACCGGGACAGGGGGCCCTACGAGCAGTACTTC. This translates into CASRLDTNRDRGPYEQYF. The chain recombines TRBV12-2 with TRBJ2-7; the DNA was not compared with TRBD1, the D call given in the table. TRBV12-2 is a listed pseudogene. The CDR3 covers 18 residues.

The DNA for the CDR3 is TGCGCCAGCAGCCCTGCCCCGACAGGCGGAACGGGTGAGCAGTTCTTC. It encodes CASSPAPTGGTGEQFF. The chain couples TRBV5-1 to TRBJ2-1; D may be TRBD1 (6 bases). This CDR3 spans 16 amino acids. Trimming removed 4 bases at V and 9 bases at J, with 23 bases between. CDR1 and CDR2 from the germline V gene are SGHRS and YFSETQ.

V and J are TRBV6-6 and TRBJ2-7; 8 bases match TRBD1. Germline V gives CDR1 MNHNY, CDR2 SVGAGI (reference sequence). Trimming removed 6 bases from V and 6 bases from J; junction bases left unmatched: 13. The CDR3 loop spans 15 amino acids. The CDR3 nucleotides are TGTGCCAGCAGATCCCGTGCAGGGGGCGTTTTCGAGCAGTACTTC. Protein sequence: CASRSRAGGVFEQYF.

The chain combines TRBV27 with TRBJ2-1; D might be TRBD1 (5 bases). Deletions cut 4 bases from V and 0 bases from J, with 10 bases between. CDR3 length equals 15 residues. Germline CDR1 MNHEY, CDR2 SMNVEV (reference sequence). This chain's CDR3 is CASSSAGNSYNEQFF. The CDR3 DNA reads as TGTGCCAGCAGTTCGGCAGGGAACTCCTACAATGAGCAGTTCTTC.

The V gene is TRBV2, the J gene TRBJ1-2; unclear D gene. Trimming cost V 10 bases and J 0 bases, with 15 bases left between them. CDR3 length: 14 amino acids. The germline V gene has CDR1 SNHLY and CDR2 FYNNEI. The CDR3 DNA follows: TGTGCCAACCCTTCGTTGGGCTCTAACTATGGCTACACCTTC. This translates into CANPSLGSNYGYTF.

This clone was seen once. The chain has TRBV7-9 and TRBJ1-1; D possibly corresponds to TRBD1 (6 bases). Germline V gives CDR1 SEHNR, CDR2 FQNEAQ (reference sequence). V lost 5 bases and J lost 1, with 11 bases in between. The CDR3 loop spans 14 amino acids. The CDR3 DNA is TGTGCCAGCAGCATCCGGGACACGAACACTGAAGCTTTCTTT. As protein: CASSIRDTNTEAFF. Together with reference TRBV7-9 and TRBJ1-1, the CDR3 gives the full variable domain: DTGVSQNPRHKITKRGQNVTFRCDPISEHNRLYWYRQTLGQGPEFLTYFQNEAQLEKSRLLSDRFSAERPKGSFSTLEIQRTEQGDSAMYLCASSIRDTNTEAFFGQGTRLTVV.

The J gene is TRBJ2-7, the V gene TRBV19; the match to TRBD1 covers 9 bases. This CDR3 comprises 14 residues. The V gene's germline CDR1 is LNHDA and CDR2 SQIVND (reference sequence). J gave up 4 bases and V 4 bases, and 5 bases lay outside the gene matches. The CDR3 DNA sequence: TGTGCCAGTAGTACCGACAGGGGGGGATACGAGCAGTACTTC. Translation: CASSTDRGGYEQYF.

The V call is TRBV19, the J call TRBJ1-1, with a tentative D call TRBD1 (5 bases). This CDR3 comprises 15 residues. Germline V gives CDR1 LNHDA, CDR2 SQIVND (reference sequence). The germline V and J ends were trimmed by 3 bases and 10 bases, with 21 bases remaining between them. The CDR3 DNA follows: TGTGCCAGTAGTATGGGGGACTCTAAGCTCCGGGCAGCTTTCTTT. Its translation: CASSMGDSKLRAAFF.

The chain is built from TRBV18 and TRBJ2-5; D uncertain. Trimming cost V 0 bases and J 5 bases, with 13 bases left between them. This CDR3 has 15 amino acids. Germline V gives CDR1 KGHSH, CDR2 LQKENI. The CDR3 nucleotides read TGTGCCAGCTCACCACCGGAGAGGAGCCGGGAGACCCAGTACTTC. It yields the protein CASSPPERSRETQYF.

The chain links TRBV7-2 to TRBJ1-2; D gene ambiguous. Germline V gene lookup returns CDR1 SGHTA and CDR2 FQGNSA. CDR3 length: 14 residues. With 2 bases removed from V and 0 bases from J, the gap between germline ends came to 7 bases. As DNA, the CDR3 is TGTGCCAGCAGCTTAACCTCAGCTAACTATGGCTACACCTTC. It codes for CASSLTSANYGYTF.